A selection of T cell receptor beta chains follows, all from one sample in a study of vaccination and CD4 T cells after COVID-19. These receptors are not linked to any known antigen. Each CDR3 protein gets one entry after TCRdb re-called the PCR reads with MiXCR. Of about 13,000 distinct CDR3 sequences detected, nearly 45% appear once; the ten largest clones hold roughly 8.3%. The specimen was CD4+ T cells from blood, cultured in vitro, collected after SARS-CoV-2 vaccination. Source of these receptors: a human donor who had recovered from COVID-19. Each CDR3 is given with its conserved first and last residue. A D gene is named only where the DNA matches it firmly. Clone size, where shown, is once, few, many, or a class for clones that have expanded.

length: 15
D: TRBD1
size: large
J: TRBJ2-3
V: TRBV18
DNA: TGTGCCAGCTCACCGGGGCACACAGGGGCAGATACGCAGTATTTT
CDR3: CASSPGHTGADTQYF

length: 14
D: NA
size: NA
J: TRBJ2-2
V: TRBV5-1
DNA: TGCGCCAGCAGCATTTGGGGAGGCACTGGGGAGCTGTTTTTT
CDR3: CASSIWGGTGELFF

length: 16
D: TRBD2
size: once
J: TRBJ2-5
V: TRBV12-3/TRBV12-4
DNA: TGTGCCAGCAGTCCAAGGGCTAGCGGGAGTGAGGAGACCCAGTACTTC
CDR3: CASSPRASGSEETQYF

length: 14
D: TRBD1
size: NA
J: TRBJ2-5
V: TRBV20-1
DNA: TGCAGTGCCCGCCGAGGACAGGGTTTGGAGACCCAGTACTTC
CDR3: CSARRGQGLETQYF

length: 13
D: NA
size: few
J: TRBJ2-5
V: TRBV30
DNA: TGTGCCTGGATGAACACTGGGGGAGAGACCCAGTACTTC
CDR3: CAWMNTGGETQYF

length: 13
D: NA
size: few
J: TRBJ2-2
V: TRBV19
DNA: TGTGCCAGTAGCCGGAGGAATGTCGGGGAGCTGTTTTTT
CDR3: CASSRRNVGELFF

length: 16
D: NA
size: NA
J: TRBJ2-2
V: TRBV7-9
DNA: TGTGCCAGCAGCTACGGGGTACGGTCTAACACCGGGGAGCTGTTTTTT
CDR3: CASSYGVRSNTGELFF

length: 16
D: TRBD2
size: NA
J: TRBJ2-3
V: TRBV5-4
DNA: TGTGCCAGCAGCTGGCTCGCGGGAGGGGAGGCAGATACGCAGTATTTT
CDR3: CASSWLAGGEADTQYF

length: 15
D: TRBD1
size: few
J: TRBJ1-1
V: TRBV6-1
DNA: TGTGCCAGCAGTACTACCGGGACAGGGGCCACTGAAGCTTTCTTT
CDR3: CASSTTGTGATEAFF

length: 13
D: NA
size: few
J: TRBJ1-2
V: TRBV7-9
DNA: TGTGCCAGCAGCTTAGTAGGGTCATATGGCTACACCTTC
CDR3: CASSLVGSYGYTF

length: 14
D: NA
size: NA
J: TRBJ2-5
V: TRBV12-3/TRBV12-4
DNA: TGTGCCAGCAGTTTCTTTCGGCCCCAAGAGACCCAGTACTTC
CDR3: CASSFFRPQETQYF

length: 16
D: TRBD2
size: NA
J: TRBJ2-3
V: TRBV19
DNA: TGTGCCAGTAGTATAGGTAGCGGGAGGGCCGGGGATACGCAGTATTTT
CDR3: CASSIGSGRAGDTQYF

length: 15
D: TRBD2
size: NA
J: TRBJ2-1
V: TRBV20-1
DNA: TGCAGTGCTAGGGCTAGCGGGAGGATCTACAATGAGCAGTTCTTC
CDR3: CSARASGRIYNEQFF

length: 15
D: TRBD1
size: medium-sized
J: TRBJ2-7
V: TRBV19
DNA: TGTGCCAGTAGTTCCCCCCGGGACAGGGGCCGCGAGCAGTACTTC
CDR3: CASSSPRDRGREQYF

length: 14
D: NA
size: NA
J: TRBJ2-1
V: TRBV7-2
DNA: TGTGCCAGCAGCTTAGGGCCCGTGGGCAATGAGCAGTTCTTC
CDR3: CASSLGPVGNEQFF

length: 13
D: NA
size: NA
J: TRBJ2-3
V: TRBV5-4
DNA: TGTGCCAGCAGCCCCCCCGATACCGATACGCAGTATTTT
CDR3: CASSPPDTDTQYF

length: 16
D: TRBD2
size: few
J: TRBJ2-5
V: TRBV7-2
DNA: TGTGCCAGCAGCTTAGGCATAGCGGGAGCCCAAGAGACCCAGTACTTC
CDR3: CASSLGIAGAQETQYF

length: 13
D: TRBD1
size: NA
J: TRBJ2-7
V: TRBV6-1
DNA: TGTGCCGGAAGACAGGGGGCCGACTACGAGCAGTACTTC
CDR3: CAGRQGADYEQYF

length: 12
D: NA
size: NA
J: TRBJ2-7
V: TRBV4-1
DNA: TGCGCCAGCAGCCAAGATCCCTACGAGCAGTACTTC
CDR3: CASSQDPYEQYF

length: 17
D: TRBD1
size: few
J: TRBJ2-4
V: TRBV20-1
DNA: TGCAGTGCTAGAGATGGAGGACAGGGGCGGGTAGGGAACATTCAGTACTTC
CDR3: CSARDGGQGRVGNIQYF

length: 17
D: TRBD2
size: NA
J: TRBJ2-1
V: TRBV23-1
DNA: TGCGCCAGGGGTGCGCACGGACTAGCGGGATACTCCAATGAGCAGTTCTTC
CDR3: CARGAHGLAGYSNEQFF

length: 15
D: TRBD1
size: NA
J: TRBJ2-4
V: TRBV20-1
DNA: TGCAGTGCTAGCGAAGGGGGCAGCGCCAAAAACATTCAGTACTTC
CDR3: CSASEGGSAKNIQYF

length: 14
D: NA
size: few
J: TRBJ2-6
V: TRBV20-1
DNA: TGCAGTCCCCGACAAACCTCTGGGGCCAACGTCCTGACTTTC
CDR3: CSPRQTSGANVLTF

length: 13
D: NA
size: NA
J: TRBJ1-1
V: TRBV27
DNA: TGTGCCAGCAGTCCTCGGTCCGTCGCTGAAGCTTTCTTT
CDR3: CASSPRSVAEAFF

length: 15
D: NA
size: NA
J: TRBJ2-1
V: TRBV6-1
DNA: TGTGCCAGCAGGACTACTAGCGACAGGCCCAATGAGCAGTTCTTC
CDR3: CASRTTSDRPNEQFF

length: 17
D: TRBD1
size: medium-sized
J: TRBJ1-6
V: TRBV6-1
DNA: TGTGCCAGCAGTAGCCCCCCCGGACAGGGGGCTTATTCACCCCTCCACTTT
CDR3: CASSSPPGQGAYSPLHF

length: 14
D: TRBD1
size: NA
J: TRBJ1-6
V: TRBV27
DNA: TGTGCCAGCAGTTTGGGACAGGGCGATTCACCCCTCCACTTT
CDR3: CASSLGQGDSPLHF

length: 14
D: TRBD1
size: NA
J: TRBJ2-5
V: TRBV6-1
DNA: TGTGCCAGCGGGACAGGGGCTGCGGGTGAGACCCAGTACTTC
CDR3: CASGTGAAGETQYF

length: 15
D: NA
size: NA
J: TRBJ1-5
V: TRBV4-1
DNA: TGCGCCAGCAGCCAAGGACAGGACAGCAATCAGCCCCAGCATTTT
CDR3: CASSQGQDSNQPQHF

length: 16
D: NA
size: NA
J: TRBJ2-7
V: TRBV4-1
DNA: TGCGCCAGCAGCCCACTGTTGGGTGGGAGGCGAGGCGAGCAGTACTTC
CDR3: CASSPLLGGRRGEQYF

length: 15
D: TRBD2
size: NA
J: TRBJ2-1
V: TRBV6-2/TRBV6-3
DNA: TGTGCCAGCAGTTATCGGACTAGCGGATACAATGAGCAGTTCTTC
CDR3: CASSYRTSGYNEQFF

length: 14
D: NA
size: few
J: TRBJ2-7
V: TRBV27
DNA: TGTGCCAGCAGTTCCGACCCCCGCAGGGCCGAGCAGTACTTC
CDR3: CASSSDPRRAEQYF

length: 16
D: TRBD2
size: few
J: TRBJ2-2
V: TRBV20-1
DNA: TGCAGTGCTAGAGACCGACTAGCGGGCAACACCGGGGAGCTGTTTTTT
CDR3: CSARDRLAGNTGELFF

length: 13
D: NA
size: few
J: TRBJ1-1
V: TRBV19
DNA: TGTGCCAGTAGTATTCAAGTCAACACTGAAGCTTTCTTT
CDR3: CASSIQVNTEAFF

length: 12
D: NA
size: NA
J: TRBJ1-4
V: TRBV6-1
DNA: TGTGCCAGCAGCAGGGGTGGTGAAAAACTGTTTTTT
CDR3: CASSRGGEKLFF

length: 15
D: NA
size: NA
J: TRBJ2-7
V: TRBV2
DNA: TGTGCCAGCAGCCGGGACAACGGACGAAGCTACGAGCAGTACTTC
CDR3: CASSRDNGRSYEQYF

length: 15
D: NA
size: few
J: TRBJ1-5
V: TRBV27
DNA: TGTGCCAGCAGTTCTGAGGGGACCTTTAATCAGCCCCAGCATTTT
CDR3: CASSSEGTFNQPQHF

length: 14
D: NA
size: once
J: TRBJ2-3
V: TRBV19
DNA: TGTGCCAGTAGTCAGCAAACCAGCACAGATACGCAGTATTTT
CDR3: CASSQQTSTDTQYF

length: 15
D: TRBD2
size: medium-sized
J: TRBJ2-3
V: TRBV2
DNA: TGTGCCAGCAGCGGACTAGCGGGAGGCACAGATACGCAGTATTTT
CDR3: CASSGLAGGTDTQYF

length: 15
D: NA
size: NA
J: TRBJ2-2
V: TRBV6-1
DNA: TGTGCCAGCAGTGAAGTAGCAGCTTACACCGGGGAGCTGTTTTTT
CDR3: CASSEVAAYTGELFF

length: 12
D: NA
size: medium-sized
J: TRBJ2-1
V: TRBV6-1
DNA: TGTGCCAGCACTCGAGTCCGGGATGAGCAGTTCTTC
CDR3: CASTRVRDEQFF

length: 13
D: NA
size: few
J: TRBJ1-3
V: TRBV7-9
DNA: TGTGCCAGCAGACTGGGCTCTGGAAACACCATATATTTT
CDR3: CASRLGSGNTIYF

length: 14
D: TRBD2
size: few
J: TRBJ2-7
V: TRBV19
DNA: TGTGCCAGTAGACGGACTAGCGGGAGATACGAGCAGTACTTC
CDR3: CASRRTSGRYEQYF

length: 14
D: NA
size: NA
J: TRBJ2-7
V: TRBV7-9
DNA: TGTGCCAGCAGCTTACCCGGGATGACCTACGAGCAGTACTTC
CDR3: CASSLPGMTYEQYF